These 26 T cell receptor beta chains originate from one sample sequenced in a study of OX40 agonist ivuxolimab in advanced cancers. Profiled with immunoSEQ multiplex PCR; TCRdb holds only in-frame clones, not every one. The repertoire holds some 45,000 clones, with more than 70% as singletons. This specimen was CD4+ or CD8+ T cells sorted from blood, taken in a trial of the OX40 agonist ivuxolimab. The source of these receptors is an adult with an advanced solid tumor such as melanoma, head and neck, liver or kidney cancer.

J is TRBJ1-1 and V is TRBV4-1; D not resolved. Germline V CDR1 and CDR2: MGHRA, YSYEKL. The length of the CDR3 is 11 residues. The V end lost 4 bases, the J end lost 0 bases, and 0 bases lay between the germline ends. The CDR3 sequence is CASSLNTEAFF. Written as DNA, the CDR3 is TGCGCCAGCAGCCTGAACACTGAAGCTTTCTTT.

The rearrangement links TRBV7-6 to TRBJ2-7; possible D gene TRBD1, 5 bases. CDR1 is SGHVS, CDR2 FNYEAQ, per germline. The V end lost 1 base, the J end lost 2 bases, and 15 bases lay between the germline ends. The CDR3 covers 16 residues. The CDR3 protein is CASSLVAQGTAYEQYF. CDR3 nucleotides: TGTGCCAGCAGCTTAGTCGCCCAGGGAACAGCCTACGAGCAGTACTTC. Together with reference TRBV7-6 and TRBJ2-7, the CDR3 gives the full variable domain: GAGVSQSPRYKVTKRGQDVALRCDPISGHVSLYWYRQALGQGPEFLTYFNYEAQQDKSGLPNDRFSAERPEGSISTLTIQRTEQRDSAMYRCASSLVAQGTAYEQYFGPGTRLTVT.

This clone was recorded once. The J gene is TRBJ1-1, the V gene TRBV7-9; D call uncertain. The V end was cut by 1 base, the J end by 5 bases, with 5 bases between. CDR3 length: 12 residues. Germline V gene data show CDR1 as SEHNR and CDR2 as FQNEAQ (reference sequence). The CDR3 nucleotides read TGTGCCAGCAGCTTAGGCAGAACTGAAGCTTTCTTT. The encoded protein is CASSLGRTEAFF.

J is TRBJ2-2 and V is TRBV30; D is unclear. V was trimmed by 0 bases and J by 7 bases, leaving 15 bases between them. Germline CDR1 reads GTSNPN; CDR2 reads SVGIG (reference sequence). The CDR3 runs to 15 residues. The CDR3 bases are TGTGCCTGGAGTGTTGGCGGCCCGGGCCACGGGGAGCTGTTTTTT. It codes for CAWSVGGPGHGELFF.

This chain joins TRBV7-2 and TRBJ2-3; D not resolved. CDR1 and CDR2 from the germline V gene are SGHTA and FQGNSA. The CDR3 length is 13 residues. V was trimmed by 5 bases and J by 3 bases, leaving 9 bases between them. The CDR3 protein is CASSHDWTDTQYF. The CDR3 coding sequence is TGTGCCAGCAGCCATGACTGGACAGATACGCAGTATTTT.

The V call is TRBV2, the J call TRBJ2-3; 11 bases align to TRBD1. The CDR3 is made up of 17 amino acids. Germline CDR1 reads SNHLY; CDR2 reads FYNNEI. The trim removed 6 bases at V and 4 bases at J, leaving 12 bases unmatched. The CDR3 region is CASRLNPRDRGADTQYF. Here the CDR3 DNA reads TGTGCCAGCAGATTAAACCCCCGGGACAGGGGGGCAGATACGCAGTATTTT.

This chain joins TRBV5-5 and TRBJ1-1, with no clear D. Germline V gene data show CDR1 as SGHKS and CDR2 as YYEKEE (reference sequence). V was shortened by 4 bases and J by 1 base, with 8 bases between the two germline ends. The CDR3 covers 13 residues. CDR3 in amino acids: CASSGFRNTEAFF. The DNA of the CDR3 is TGTGCCAGCAGCGGGTTTCGGAACACTGAAGCTTTCTTT.

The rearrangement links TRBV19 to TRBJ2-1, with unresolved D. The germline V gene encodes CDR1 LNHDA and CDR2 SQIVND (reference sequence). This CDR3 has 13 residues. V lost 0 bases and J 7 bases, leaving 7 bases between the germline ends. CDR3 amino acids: CASSIDSANEQFF. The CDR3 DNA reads TGTGCCAGTAGTATAGATTCCGCGAATGAGCAGTTCTTC.

The CDR3 sequence is CASTLQGGEQFF. CDR3 nucleotide sequence: TGTGCCAGCACTCTGCAGGGAGGGGAGCAGTTCTTC. This rearrangement joins TRBV6-6 to TRBJ2-1; 7 bases agree with TRBD2. Germline V CDR1 and CDR2: MNHNY, SVGAGI (reference sequence). This CDR3 has 12 amino acids. The V gene end was trimmed by 7 bases and the J gene end by 10 bases; junction bases not matched to a gene: 7.

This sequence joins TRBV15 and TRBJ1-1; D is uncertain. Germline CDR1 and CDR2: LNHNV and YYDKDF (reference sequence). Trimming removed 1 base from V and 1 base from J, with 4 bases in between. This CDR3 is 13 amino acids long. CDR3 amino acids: CATSRVENTEAFF. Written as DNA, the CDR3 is TGTGCCACCAGCAGAGTAGAGAACACTGAAGCTTTCTTT.

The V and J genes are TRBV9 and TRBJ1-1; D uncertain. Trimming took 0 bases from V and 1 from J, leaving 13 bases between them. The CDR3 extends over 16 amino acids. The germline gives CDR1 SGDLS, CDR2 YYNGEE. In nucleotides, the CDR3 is TGTGCCAGCAGCGTAGGCTCCCTTACCGGGAACACTGAAGCTTTCTTT. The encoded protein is CASSVGSLTGNTEAFF.

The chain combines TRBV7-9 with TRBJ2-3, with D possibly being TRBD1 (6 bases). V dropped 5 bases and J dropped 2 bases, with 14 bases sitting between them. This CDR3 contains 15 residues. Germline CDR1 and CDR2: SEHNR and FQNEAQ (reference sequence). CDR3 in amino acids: CASSRGHTNTDTQYF. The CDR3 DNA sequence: TGTGCCAGCAGCCGGGGACACACTAACACAGATACGCAGTATTTT.

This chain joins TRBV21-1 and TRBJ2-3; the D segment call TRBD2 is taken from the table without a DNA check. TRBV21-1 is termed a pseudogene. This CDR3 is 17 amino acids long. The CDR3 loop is CASSKDRSGGESDTQYF. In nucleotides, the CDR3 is TGTGCCAGCAGCAAAGACAGGAGCGGGGGGGAGTCAGATACGCAGTATTTT.

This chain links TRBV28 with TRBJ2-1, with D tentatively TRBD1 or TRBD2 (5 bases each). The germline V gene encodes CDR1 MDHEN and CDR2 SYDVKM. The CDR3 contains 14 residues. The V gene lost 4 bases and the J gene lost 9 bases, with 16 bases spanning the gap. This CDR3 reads CASSYEGRVGEQFF. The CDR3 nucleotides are TGTGCCAGCAGTTACGAGGGCAGGGTGGGTGAGCAGTTCTTC.

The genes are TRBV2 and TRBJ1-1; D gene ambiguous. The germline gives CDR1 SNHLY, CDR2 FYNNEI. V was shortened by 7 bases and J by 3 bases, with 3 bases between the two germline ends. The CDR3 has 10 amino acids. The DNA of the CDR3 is TGTGCCAGCAAATACACTGAAGCTTTCTTT. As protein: CASKYTEAFF.

CDR3 sequence reads: CASSPRAFSYNEQFF. The DNA for the CDR3 is TGTGCCAGCAGTCCTCGGGCGTTCTCCTACAATGAGCAGTTCTTC. The V and J genes are TRBV6-1 and TRBJ2-1; D call uncertain. V lost 5 bases, J lost 0 bases, and 11 bases lay in between. The CDR3 spans 15 residues. Per the germline V gene, CDR1 is MNHNS and CDR2 is SASEGT.

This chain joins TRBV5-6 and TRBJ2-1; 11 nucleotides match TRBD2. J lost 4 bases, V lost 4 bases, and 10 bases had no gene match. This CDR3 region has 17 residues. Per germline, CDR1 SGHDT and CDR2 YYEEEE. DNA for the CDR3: TGTGCCAGCAGCCCGGGGGGACTAGCGGCCCCTTACAATGAGCAGTTCTTC. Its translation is CASSPGGLAAPYNEQFF.

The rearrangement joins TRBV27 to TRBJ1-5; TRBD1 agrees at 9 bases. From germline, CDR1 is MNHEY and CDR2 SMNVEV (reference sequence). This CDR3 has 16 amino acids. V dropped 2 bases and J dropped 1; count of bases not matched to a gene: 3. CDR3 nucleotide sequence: TGTGCCAGCAGTTTAGGGACAGGGCTGAGCAATCAGCCCCAGCATTTT. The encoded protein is CASSLGTGLSNQPQHF.

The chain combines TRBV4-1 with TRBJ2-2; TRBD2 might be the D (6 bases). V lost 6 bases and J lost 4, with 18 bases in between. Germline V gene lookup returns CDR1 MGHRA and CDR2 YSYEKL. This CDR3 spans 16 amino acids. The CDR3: CASSSGGRGVTGELFF. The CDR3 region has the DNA TGCGCCAGCAGTTCCGGGGGTAGAGGGGTCACCGGGGAGCTGTTTTTT.

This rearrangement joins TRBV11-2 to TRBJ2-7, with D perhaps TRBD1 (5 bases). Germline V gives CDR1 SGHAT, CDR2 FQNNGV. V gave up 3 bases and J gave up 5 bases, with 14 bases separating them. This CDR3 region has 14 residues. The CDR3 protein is CASSLGRVDDEQYV. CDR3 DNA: TGTGCCAGCAGCTTGGGCAGGGTAGATGACGAGCAGTACGTC.

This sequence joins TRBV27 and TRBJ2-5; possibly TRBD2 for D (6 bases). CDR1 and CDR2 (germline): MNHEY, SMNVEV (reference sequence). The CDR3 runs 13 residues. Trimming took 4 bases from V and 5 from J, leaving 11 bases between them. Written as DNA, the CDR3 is TGTGCCAGCAGTTGGTTCGCGGGGGAGACCCAGTACTTC. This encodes CASSWFAGETQYF.

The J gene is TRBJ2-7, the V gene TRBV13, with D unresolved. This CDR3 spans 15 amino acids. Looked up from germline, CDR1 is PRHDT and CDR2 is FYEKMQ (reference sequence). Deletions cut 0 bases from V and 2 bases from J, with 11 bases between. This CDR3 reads CASSLGGGKAYEQYF. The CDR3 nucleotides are TGTGCCAGCAGCTTAGGCGGTGGAAAGGCCTACGAGCAGTACTTC.

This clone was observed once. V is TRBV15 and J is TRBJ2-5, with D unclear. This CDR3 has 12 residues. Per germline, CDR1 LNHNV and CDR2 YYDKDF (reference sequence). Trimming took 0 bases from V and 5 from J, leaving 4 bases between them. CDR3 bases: TGTGCCACCAGCAGAGATATGGAGACCCAGTACTTC. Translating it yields CATSRDMETQYF.

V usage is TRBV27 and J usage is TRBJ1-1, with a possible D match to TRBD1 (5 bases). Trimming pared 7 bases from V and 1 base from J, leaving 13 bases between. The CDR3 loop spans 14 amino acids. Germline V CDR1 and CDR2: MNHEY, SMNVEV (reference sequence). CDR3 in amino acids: CASTKGAWNTEAFF. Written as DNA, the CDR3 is TGTGCCAGCACCAAAGGGGCGTGGAACACTGAAGCTTTCTTT.

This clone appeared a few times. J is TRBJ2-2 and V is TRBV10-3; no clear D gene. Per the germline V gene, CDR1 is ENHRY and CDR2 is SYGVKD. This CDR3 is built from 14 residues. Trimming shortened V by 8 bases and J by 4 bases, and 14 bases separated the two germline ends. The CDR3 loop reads CAIGPRPGTGELFF. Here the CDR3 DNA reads TGTGCCATCGGCCCGCGGCCCGGCACCGGGGAGCTGTTTTTT.

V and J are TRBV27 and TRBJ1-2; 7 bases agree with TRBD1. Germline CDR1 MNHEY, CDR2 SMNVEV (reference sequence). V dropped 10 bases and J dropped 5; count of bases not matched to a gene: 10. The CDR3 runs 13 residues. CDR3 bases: TGTGCCACCACCCCAGGGGGGGGGTATGGCTACACCTTC. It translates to CATTPGGGYGYTF.